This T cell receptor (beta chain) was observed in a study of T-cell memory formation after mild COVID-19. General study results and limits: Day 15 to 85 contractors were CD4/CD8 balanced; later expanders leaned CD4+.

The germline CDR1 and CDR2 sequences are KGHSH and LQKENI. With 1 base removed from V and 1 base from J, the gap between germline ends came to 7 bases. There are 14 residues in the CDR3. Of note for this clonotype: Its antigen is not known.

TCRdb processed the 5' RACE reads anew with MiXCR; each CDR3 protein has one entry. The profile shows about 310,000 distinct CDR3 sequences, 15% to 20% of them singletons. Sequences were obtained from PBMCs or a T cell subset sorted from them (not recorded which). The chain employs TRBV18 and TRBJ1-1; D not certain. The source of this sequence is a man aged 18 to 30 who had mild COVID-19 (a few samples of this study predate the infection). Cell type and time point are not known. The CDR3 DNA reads TGTGCCAGCTCACCACGAGCGGAGAACACTGAAGCTTTCTTT. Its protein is CASSPRAENTEAFF.